This T cell receptor (beta chain) was sequenced in a study of T cell changes during pregnancy in multiple sclerosis. Sequencing used immunoSEQ multiplex PCR; TCRdb keeps in-frame clones, though not all of them. The sample records about 59,000 clones, approximately 94% being singletons. Sequenced here: CD8+ T cells from peripheral blood mononuclear cells, sampled after pregnancy. The clonotype comes from a female donor with multiple sclerosis, enrolled in a pregnancy study.

This CDR3 reads CASSSSTGPQYF. Here the CDR3 DNA reads TGTGCCAGCAGCTCCTCGACAGGGCCCCAGTATTTT. The chain employs TRBV9 and TRBJ2-3, with 7 bases identical to TRBD1. Germline V lookup: CDR1 SGDLS, CDR2 YYNGEE. The ends lost 4 bases at V and 12 bases at J; junction bases unmatched: 8. CDR3 length: 12 amino acids.